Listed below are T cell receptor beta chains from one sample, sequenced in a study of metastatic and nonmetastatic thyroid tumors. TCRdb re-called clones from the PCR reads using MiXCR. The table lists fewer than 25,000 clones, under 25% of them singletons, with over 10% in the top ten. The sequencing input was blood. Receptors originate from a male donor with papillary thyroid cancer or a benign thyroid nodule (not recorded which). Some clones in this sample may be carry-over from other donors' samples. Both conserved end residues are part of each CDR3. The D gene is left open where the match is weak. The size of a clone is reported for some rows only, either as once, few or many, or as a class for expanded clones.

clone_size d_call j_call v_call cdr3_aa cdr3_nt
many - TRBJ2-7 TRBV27 CASGLEQYF TGTGCCAGCGGATTAGAGCAGTACTTC
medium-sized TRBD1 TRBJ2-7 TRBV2 CASIERDRVGEQYF TGTGCCAGCATTGAGAGGGACAGGGTGGGCGAGCAGTACTTC
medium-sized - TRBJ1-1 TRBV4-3 CASSQDRNTEAFF TGCGCCAGCAGCCAAGACAGGAACACTGAAGCTTTCTTT
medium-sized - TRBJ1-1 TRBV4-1 CASSQEGDPEAFF TGCGCCAGCAGCCAAGAAGGGGACCCAGAAGCTTTCTTT
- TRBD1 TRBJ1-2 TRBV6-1 CASSEPRDRRSYGYTF TGTGCCAGCAGTGAGCCTAGGGACAGACGTTCCTATGGCTACACCTTC
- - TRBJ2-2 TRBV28 CASSLAGELFF TGTGCCAGCAGTTTGGCCGGGGAGCTGTTTTTT
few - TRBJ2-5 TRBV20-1 CSARGLRDMGPQETQYF TGCAGTGCTAGGGGCCTCCGGGACATGGGACCCCAAGAGACCCAGTACTTC
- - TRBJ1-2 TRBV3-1 CASSRSEVGYTF TGTGCCAGCAGTCGCTCGGAGGTTGGCTACACCTTC
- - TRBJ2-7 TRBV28 CASKSPPTDYEQYF TGTGCCAGCAAATCCCCCCCAACAGACTACGAGCAGTACTTC
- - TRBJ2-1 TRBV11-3 CASSLDRLNEQFF TGTGCCAGCAGCTTAGATAGACTTAATGAGCAGTTCTTC
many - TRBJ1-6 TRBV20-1 CSARAPAGGESPLHF TGCAGTGCTAGAGCCCCAGCGGGGGGGGAATCACCCCTCCACTTT
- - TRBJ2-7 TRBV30 CAWRVPNSYEQYF TGTGCCTGGAGAGTGCCCAACTCCTACGAGCAGTACTTC
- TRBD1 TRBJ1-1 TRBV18 CASSQGTGGNTEAFF TGTGCCAGCTCACAAGGGACAGGGGGGAACACTGAAGCTTTCTTT
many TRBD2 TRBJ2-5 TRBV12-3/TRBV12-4 CASREGLAGVGQETQYF TGTGCCAGCAGGGAGGGACTAGCGGGGGTCGGGCAAGAGACCCAGTACTTC
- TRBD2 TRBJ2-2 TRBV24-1 CATSDLPGRAGGPYTGELFF TGTGCCACCAGTGACCTACCAGGAAGAGCGGGAGGGCCTTACACCGGGGAGCTGTTTTTT
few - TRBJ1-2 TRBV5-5 CASSLGVGPSGYTF TGTGCCAGCAGCTTGGGTGTAGGGCCGTCTGGCTACACCTTC
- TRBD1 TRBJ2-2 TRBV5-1 CASTTGNVGELFF TGCGCCAGTACGACAGGGAATGTCGGGGAGCTGTTTTTT
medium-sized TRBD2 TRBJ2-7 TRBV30 CAWSNAGGSLYEQYF TGTGCCTGGAGTAACGCGGGGGGGAGTCTTTACGAGCAGTACTTC
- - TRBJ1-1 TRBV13 CASSITGRGEAEAFF TGTGCCAGCAGCATCACCGGCCGGGGGGAGGCTGAAGCTTTCTTT
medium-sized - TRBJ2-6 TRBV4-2 CASSQVRSTSGANVLTF TGTGCCAGCAGCCAAGTACGGTCGACCTCTGGGGCCAACGTCCTGACTTTC
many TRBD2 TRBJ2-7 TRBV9 CASSPGLGYEQYF TGTGCCAGCAGCCCCGGACTAGGGTACGAGCAGTACTTC
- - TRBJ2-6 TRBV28 CASLWTSGSNVLTF TGTGCCAGCCTCTGGACTTCTGGGTCCAACGTCCTGACTTTC
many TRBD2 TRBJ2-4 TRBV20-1 CSARDVRGDIQYF TGCAGTGCTAGAGATGTACGGGGGGACATTCAGTACTTC
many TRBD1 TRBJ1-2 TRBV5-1 CASSWGQGESGYTF TGCGCCAGCAGCTGGGGACAGGGCGAGAGTGGCTACACCTTC
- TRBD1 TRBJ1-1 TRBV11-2 CASSSTTGANTEAFF TGTGCCAGCAGCTCCACGACAGGGGCGAACACTGAAGCTTTCTTT
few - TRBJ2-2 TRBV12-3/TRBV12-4 CASTPLAHWAGELFF TGTGCCAGCACCCCGCTAGCGCACTGGGCTGGGGAGCTGTTTTTT
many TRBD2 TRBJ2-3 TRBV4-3 CASSQGRLAGVGDTQYF TGCGCCAGCAGCCAGGGTAGACTAGCGGGAGTGGGGGATACGCAGTATTTT
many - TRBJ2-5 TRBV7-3 CASSPQVGDGAQYF TGTGCCAGCAGCCCCCAAGTGGGGGATGGGGCCCAGTACTTC
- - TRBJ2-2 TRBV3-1 CASSTMTGPNTGELFF TGTGCCAGCAGCACTATGACAGGTCCGAACACCGGGGAGCTGTTTTTT
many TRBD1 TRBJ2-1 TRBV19 CASSITDRGAYNEQFF TGTGCCAGTAGTATAACGGACAGGGGCGCGTACAATGAGCAGTTCTTC
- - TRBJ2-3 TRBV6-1 CANSEAVGHGITDTQYF TGTGCCAACAGTGAAGCTGTGGGACATGGGATCACAGATACGCAGTATTTT
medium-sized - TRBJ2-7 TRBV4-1 CASSQVSQYPQYF TGCGCCAGCAGCCAAGTCTCGCAGTATCCGCAGTACTTC
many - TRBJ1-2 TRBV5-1 CASSLDALRGGYTF TGCGCCAGCAGCTTGGATGCACTGAGGGGTGGCTACACCTTC
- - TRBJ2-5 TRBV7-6 CASSLVGQETQYF TGTGCCAGCAGCTTAGTAGGCCAAGAGACCCAGTACTTC
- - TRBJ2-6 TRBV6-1 CASSSRALAGANVLTF TGTGCCAGCAGCTCCCGTGCCTTAGCTGGTGCCAACGTCCTGACTTTC
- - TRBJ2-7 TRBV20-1 CSARSGVSDQYF TGCAGTGCTAGATCAGGGGTTAGCGATCAGTACTTC
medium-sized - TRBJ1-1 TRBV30 CAWRGNTEAFF TGTGCCTGGAGAGGTAACACTGAAGCTTTCTTT
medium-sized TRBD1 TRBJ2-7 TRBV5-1 CASSAQGASYEQYF TGCGCCAGCAGCGCCCAGGGGGCGAGCTACGAGCAGTACTTC
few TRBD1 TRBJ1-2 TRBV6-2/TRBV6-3 CASSRRDSYGYTF TGTGCCAGCAGCAGACGGGACAGCTATGGCTACACCTTC
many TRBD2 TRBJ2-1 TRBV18 CASSPPGTSGDNEQFF TGTGCCAGCTCACCACCCGGGACTAGCGGTGACAATGAGCAGTTCTTC
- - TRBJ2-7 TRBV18 CASSPPQVYEQYF TGTGCCAGCTCACCACCGCAGGTCTACGAGCAGTACTTC
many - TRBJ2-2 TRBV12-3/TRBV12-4 CASSPGSNTGELFF TGTGCCAGCAGTCCGGGATCGAACACCGGGGAGCTGTTTTTT
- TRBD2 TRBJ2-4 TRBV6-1 CASRPPGGGERDIQYF TGTGCCAGCAGACCGCCCGGGGGGGGCGAGAGGGACATTCAGTACTTC
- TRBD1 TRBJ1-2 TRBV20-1 CSARAGGTAGYGYTF TGCAGTGCTAGAGCCGGAGGGACAGCTGGCTATGGCTACACCTTC
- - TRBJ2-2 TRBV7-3 CASSLEGGNTGELFF TGTGCCAGCAGCTTAGAGGGAGGGAACACCGGGGAGCTGTTTTTT
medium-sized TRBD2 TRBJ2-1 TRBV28 CASSLAGEDEQFF TGTGCCAGCAGTTTAGCGGGAGAAGATGAGCAGTTCTTC
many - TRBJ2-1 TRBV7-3 CASSLGRLPYNEQFF TGTGCCAGCAGCTTAGGGCGGTTACCCTACAATGAGCAGTTCTTC
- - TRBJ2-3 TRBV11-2 CSSSLTFRVITDTQYF TGTTCCAGCAGCTTAACCTTCAGGGTAATCACAGATACACAGTATTTT
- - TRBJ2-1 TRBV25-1 CASSEYGTGQHEQFF TGTGCCAGCAGTGAATATGGGACGGGCCAACATGAGCAGTTCTTC
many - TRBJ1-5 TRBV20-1 CSAIDRNSNQPQHF TGCAGTGCCATAGACAGGAATAGCAATCAGCCCCAGCATTTT
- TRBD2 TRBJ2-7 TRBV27 CASRKGGLAGDRVYEQYF TGTGCCAGCCGTAAGGGGGGACTAGCGGGAGATAGAGTCTACGAGCAGTACTTC